This T cell receptor (beta chain) was observed in a study of cytomegalovirus exposure and HLA in healthy donors. General study results and limits: The classifier reportedly diagnosed cytomegalovirus status with high specificity and sensitivity.

Trimming left V 4 bases short and J 1 base short, with 17 bases between. The CDR3 runs 17 residues. The germline V gene has CDR1 MGHRA and CDR2 YSYEKL. The donors were in the approximately 120-subject validation cohort; that cohort was separate from the approximately 700-subject first cohort. TCRdb keeps only in-frame clones here, not all; method: immunoSEQ multiplex PCR. Of over 150,000 clones in the sample, about 86% were seen once. In regard to this clone: Its antigen is unidentified.

Sample: PBMCs. The sequence derives from a human donor in good health. The chain couples TRBV4-1 to TRBJ1-3; the D is unclear. The CDR3 coding sequence is TGCGCCAGCAGCCCCTCGGTAAGCCTCCATTCTGGAAACACCATATATTTT. It is translated as CASSPSVSLHSGNTIYF.